Here is one T cell receptor (beta chain) with its context. The CDR3 extends over 12 amino acids. Germline CDR1 and CDR2: LNHDA and SQIVND (reference sequence). V shed 8 bases and J shed 4 bases, with 11 bases lying between them. The data were taken from a study of blood T cells in healthy people across ages. The use of a sample-barcoded 5' primer and a J-beta primer mix characterized a second PCR of 7 to 11 cycles. TCRdb passed the 5' RACE reads through MiXCR, listing each CDR3 protein once. The sample has roughly 1.4 million distinct CDR3 sequences, around 59% seen once. The chain has TRBV19 and TRBJ1-2; D not resolved. The origin of this receptor is a man aged 18 to 29 in good health. Sample: blood. CDR3 amino acids: CASYLGVYGYTF. For the CDR3, the DNA is TGTGCCAGTTACCTCGGAGTCTATGGCTACACCTTC. The full variable domain, with the rest looked up from reference TRBV19 and TRBJ1-2, is DGGITQSPKYLFRKEGQNVTLSCEQNLNHDAMYWYRQDPGQGLRLIYYSQIVNDFQKGDIAEGYSVSREKKESFPLTVTSAQKNPTAFYLCASYLGVYGYTFGSGTRLTVV.